The present T cell receptor beta chain was sequenced within a study of cytomegalovirus exposure and HLA in healthy donors (TCRdb year 2017). Background on the whole study: According to an earlier analysis of several hundred of the donors, roughly 180 million T cells yielded over 100 million unique TCR beta sequences and around 280 Gb of sequence data. The study combined high-throughput TCR immunosequencing, statistical association of individual TCRs with disease status, and machine learning to predict cytomegalovirus infection status. Among about 400 genotyped donors of the cohort, an average of around 250,000 unique TCR beta nucleotide sequences was sequenced per donor, of which about 18% were non-productive. A separate validation cohort of over 95 different subjects was used in addition to the 666-subject first cohort. The genetic ancestry cluster associated with self-reported Caucasian donors included over 65% of the 300 to 450 genotyped donors. All discovery cohort repertoires had been generated on a single sequencing platform. The study aimed to test whether signatures of past pathogen exposure could be identified by cataloging public T cell receptors. An early release that covered roughly 600 HLA-typed donors contained approximately 300 gigabases of sequencing data and about 93 million unique TCR sequences. A later genetic analysis used genome-wide SNP genotypes for about 65% of the 666 donors, treating that subset as a discovery cohort. Donor age, sex, ethnicity and CMV serostatus were compiled together with the repertoire data. Typing coverage varied by locus: roughly 629-640 donors for A, B, C, DRB1 and DQB1; more than 500 for DQA1; 600 to 610 for DPA1; about 450 for DPB1. The later analysis used no new phenotypic data to find candidate immune exposures, relying instead on TCR beta sequences and their occurrence across donors. To study patterns of TCR occurrence, a later analysis re-analyzed previously published TCR beta repertoires from around 700 donors and added high-resolution HLA genotyping. Four or five DR-DQ haplotypes were handled as single units for association and clustering because linkage in the cohort was strong. An earlier analysis of 587 of the donors applied high-throughput TCR beta sequencing to assess whether each TCR beta V gene segment acted as functional or pseudogenic. Class I and class II HLA loci were covered by the typing at four-digit resolution. The T cell repertoires of 700 or so subjects were profiled by immunosequencing and related to cytomegalovirus serostatus. What the study reported, not specific to this receptor: A group of highly shared sequence variants was considered likely to be a technical artifact of the sequencing pipeline. A few of the identified cytomegalovirus-associated TCR beta chains were confirmed in vitro to be specific for cytomegalovirus antigens. Linkage disequilibrium might explain the correlated functional status among segregating V segments, but an unknown experimental factor could not be excluded. In the study, roughly 160 TCR beta chains were listed as associated with cytomegalovirus. A later genetic analysis reported fewer N-insertions in productive TCRs among donors in an Asian-associated ancestry cluster than the approximately 700-donor mean. In a later analysis, TCR association rates were found to vary across HLA loci, with the most associated TCRs seen for DRB1 alleles and the fewest for HLA-C alleles. The authors suggested that the approach could potentially be extended to other disease states and immunological phenotypes. The earlier analysis of 587 of the donors excluded 15 to 20 rarely observed V segments, including chromosome 9 orphons, because counts were too low. A later analysis associated around 16,000 TCR beta sequences with specific HLA alleles at a false discovery rate of 0.05. According to a later analysis, most CMV-associated TCR beta chains appeared to be HLA-restricted, and the HLA associations seemed to be driven largely by CMV exposure. Across donors, most TCR sequences were observed very rarely, whereas some public TCRs were present in many individuals. HLA typing was unavailable for some donors at each locus, so association tests used only the typed subset. The cohort was sequenced for TCR beta chains only, and without alpha or paired-chain data the features that could be detected were limited. Assigning TCR associations to individual alleles was difficult when HLA alleles, especially DR and DQ, strongly co-occurred. Compared with equally common non-associated chains, HLA-associated TCR beta chains in a later analysis were more clonally expanded and had lower generation probabilities. Immune exposure information for the cohort was limited to CMV serostatus. In an earlier analysis of around 600 of the donors, most TCR beta V segments appeared in productive rearrangements about 90% or about 30% of the time, broadly matching IMGT annotations. In a later genetic analysis, a missense DCLRE1C variant was associated with V-gene and J-gene trimming of TCR beta chains, and the association was replicated in an independent cohort. In both the original and validation cohorts, the classifier was reported to diagnose cytomegalovirus status with high specificity and sensitivity. The 87-base-pair reads could not distinguish some IMGT-functional V segments, including TRBV6-2 and TRBV6-3, so those segments were excluded. In a later analysis, several top co-occurrence clusters were reported to appear linked to parvovirus B19, influenza, CMV and Epstein-Barr virus. A further reported finding was that TCR beta sequences accurately predicted the HLA-A and HLA-B alleles for most subjects in the first cohort. Presence/absence analyses assumed roughly uniform sequencing depth across donors, an assumption that may not hold.

The cohort consisted of 650 to 700 healthy bone marrow donors. At the time of sampling, all cohort members were nominally healthy, though unrecorded immune exposures were likely present. The donor tested CMV seronegative, placing the donor among the 350 or so seronegative members of the cohort. Every donor gave a peripheral blood sample, and the peripheral blood mononuclear cells from that sample were used for TCR beta sequencing. Genomic DNA was extracted from the blood cell samples with the Qiagen DNeasy Blood Extraction Kit. This clone was seen more than once but under ten times. The specificity of this receptor is unknown. No quality values exist for individual bases; no much larger clone is one base distant. Library creation used the immunoSEQ multiplex PCR assay. The multiplex PCR relied on a mix of 60 forward primers for TCR Vbeta segments and 13 reverse primers for TCR Jbeta segments. A multiplex PCR assay on genomic DNA amplified the CDR3 region of rearranged TCR beta genes. The Illumina HiSeq System was used to sequence the amplified TCR beta libraries as 87-base-pair reads. In the original analysis: A later analysis tallied around 87 million unique TCR beta chains across the 700 or so repertoires, and roughly 11 million of those chains were shared by two or more donors. Raw reads were error-corrected and collapsed into unique sequences by a nearest-neighbor algorithm in which closely related sequences were merged to remove PCR and sequencing errors. V, D and J gene segments were assigned by aligning CDR3 sequences to IMGT reference sequences. For a sequence to be retained, at least a six-nucleotide match to both a V gene segment and a J gene segment was required. Rearrangements were classified as productive when the CDR3 lacked stop codons and remained in frame with V and J, and all other rearrangements were classified as non-productive. CDR3 was defined by IMGT convention, running from the second conserved V-encoded cysteine to the conserved J-encoded phenylalanine. The earlier analysis of some 580 of the donors excluded any sequence lacking an unambiguous match to a single V gene segment. An earlier analysis of several hundred of the donors called V segments functional above 56.7% productive rearrangements and segregating when the between-donor standard deviation exceeded 5%. To diagnose cytomegalovirus status from the catalog of TCR beta chain sequences, a statistical classification framework was built. V and J gene assignment, in a later analysis, came from comparing TCR nucleotide sequences with IMGT/GENE-DB human TR gene sequences. Using the TCRdist pipeline, a later analysis assigned CDR3 sequences along with most-parsimonious VDJ recombination scenarios. A later analysis defined each TCR beta chain by its CDR3 amino acid sequence plus V-gene family, and excluded reads lacking a unique V-gene family. In a later analysis, around 600 highly shared, low-generation-probability nucleotide sequences were removed to address suspected cross-contamination and a sequencing artifact. In a later analysis, a clonal expansion index was calculated for each public chain from normalized within-repertoire ranks of inferred template counts. In a later analysis, generation probabilities were computed with a VDJ recombination model fitted to out-of-frame rearrangements, and the resulting probabilities were checked against IGoR. In a later analysis, hypergeometric tests were used to score TCR-TCR, TCR-HLA and TCR-CMV co-occurrence, with a repertoire-size bias correction applied to TCR pairs. A later analysis estimated false discovery rates by permuting HLA or CMV assignments 20 times. In a later analysis, co-occurring TCRs were grouped using DBSCAN, with TCRdist sequence similarity added in when clustering inside HLA-allele-positive subsets. For co-occurrence clustering, repertoires with fewer than 30,000 or more than 120,000 public chains were excluded, along with 4 to 6 repertoires with anomalous nucleotide sharing. TCRdb re-hosts the immuneACCESS table, in-frame sequences only. Its copies lack some clones; in the studies checked, an unresolved V gene accounts for under half of them, and the cause for the rest is not known. D and trimming come from the DNA, and the V and J calls and clone size come from that table. The sample table lists around 130,000 clones, 8.5% to 10% of them with a count of one. The ten largest clones add up to less than 7% of the sample.

V is pared back by 2 bases and J by 0 bases, with 8 bases lying between the germline termini. CDR1 and CDR2, looked up from the germline V gene, are WSHSY and SAAADI. The CDR3 goes from the cysteine to the phenylalanine over 15 residues. The only DNA kept is the CDR3, 45 bases in frame from the first base. This clonotype was sampled from a man aged 35 to 55 in good health and CMV-seronegative. The chain is encoded by TRBV10-2 joined to TRBJ2-1; the D gene cannot be named for sure. Sequenced input: PBMCs. The bases are TGCGCCAGCAGTGAGGGCGGAAGCTCCTACAATGAGCAGTTCTTC. Its translation reads: CASSEGGSSYNEQFF.